This record looks at one T cell receptor (beta chain) sequence and its context. Its cognate antigen has yet to be identified. Base qualities are missing; no much larger clone stands one base away. This record belongs to a study of cytomegalovirus exposure and HLA in healthy donors (dated by TCRdb to 2016 to 2017). Looking at the study overall: An earlier analysis of approximately 640 of the donors reported more than 250 Gb of sequence data and some 100 million unique TCR beta sequences from approximately 180 million T cells. Along with the roughly 670-subject first cohort, a separate validation cohort of more than 90 different subjects was used. Alongside the repertoire data, information on donor age, sex, ethnicity and CMV serostatus was compiled. The study combined high-throughput TCR immunosequencing, statistical association of individual TCRs with disease status, and machine learning to predict cytomegalovirus infection status. HLA typing covered class I and class II loci at four-digit resolution. In an earlier analysis of several hundred of the donors, high-throughput TCR beta sequencing was used to judge whether each TCR beta V gene segment behaved as functional or pseudogenic. The number of typed donors differed by locus: about 620-640 for A, B, C, DRB1 and DQB1; about 520 for DQA1; around 580 for DPA1; and around 450 for DPB1. In a later genetic analysis, genome-wide SNP genotypes for 398 of the 666 donors were used, and that subset was treated as a discovery cohort. Rather than drawing on any new phenotypic data, the later analysis identified candidate immune exposures from TCR beta sequences and the way those sequences occurred across donors. The aim of the study was to test whether cataloging public T cell receptors could identify signatures of past pathogen exposure. A later analysis re-analyzed previously published TCR beta repertoires from approximately 670 donors and added high-resolution HLA genotyping to study TCR occurrence patterns. All discovery cohort repertoires had been generated on a single sequencing platform. Several DR-DQ haplotypes were handled as single units for association and clustering, since linkage in the cohort was strong. Among roughly 400 genotyped donors of the cohort, an average of about 240,000 unique TCR beta nucleotide sequences were sequenced per donor, around 18% of them non-productive. The T cell repertoires of 670 or so subjects were profiled by immunosequencing and related to cytomegalovirus serostatus. Of the approximately 370 genotyped donors, 75% to 85% were placed in the genetic ancestry cluster associated with self-reported Caucasian donors. An early release that covered some 640 HLA-typed donors contained approximately 320 gigabases of sequencing data and 85 million to 100 million unique TCR sequences.

V loses 5 bases at its end and J loses 6 bases; junction bases beyond the gene matches: 7. CDR1 SGHAT and CDR2 FQNNGV were looked up in the germline V gene. The CDR3 runs 15 amino acids, cysteine and phenylalanine included. CDR3 DNA only is kept here, 45 bases in frame from base 1. The cohort was made up of 650 to 700 healthy bone marrow donors. Cohort members were all nominally healthy when sampled, although unrecorded immune exposures were likely present. The donor was CMV seropositive and belonged to the group of 250 to 300 seropositive cohort members. Each donor provided a peripheral blood sample, and peripheral blood mononuclear cells were used for TCR beta sequencing. The Qiagen DNeasy Blood Extraction Kit was used to extract genomic DNA from the blood cell samples. Library method: the immunoSEQ multiplex PCR assay. A mixture of 60 forward primers for TCR Vbeta segments and 13 reverse primers for TCR Jbeta segments was used in the multiplex PCR. Amplification of the CDR3 region of rearranged TCR beta genes was performed with a multiplex PCR assay on genomic DNA. The amplified TCR beta libraries were sequenced on the Illumina HiSeq System as 87-base-pair reads. Under the source paper's analysis protocol: A later analysis tallied roughly 80 million unique TCR beta chains across the 666 repertoires, and about 10 million of those chains were shared by two or more donors. To remove PCR and sequencing errors, raw reads were error-corrected and collapsed into unique sequences using a nearest-neighbor algorithm that merged closely related sequences. CDR3 sequences were aligned to IMGT reference sequences to assign V, D and J gene segments. For a sequence to be retained, a match of at least six nucleotides to both a V gene segment and a J gene segment was required. A rearrangement was called productive if the CDR3 had no stop codons and remained in frame with V and J, and every other rearrangement was called non-productive. CDR3 was defined by IMGT convention, running from the second conserved V-encoded cysteine to the conserved J-encoded phenylalanine. The earlier analysis of a few hundred of the donors excluded any sequence lacking an unambiguous match to a single V gene segment. An earlier analysis of a few hundred of the donors classified V segments as functional when productive rearrangements were above 56.7% and as segregating when the standard deviation between donors was above 5%. A statistical classification framework was built to diagnose cytomegalovirus status from the catalog of TCR beta chain sequences. In a later analysis, V and J genes were assigned by comparing TCR nucleotide sequences against IMGT/GENE-DB human TR gene sequences. Using the TCRdist pipeline, a later analysis assigned CDR3 sequences along with most-parsimonious VDJ recombination scenarios. In a later analysis, each TCR beta chain was defined by its CDR3 amino acid sequence together with its V-gene family, and reads lacking a unique V-gene family were excluded. A later analysis removed 550 to 700 highly shared, low-generation-probability nucleotide sequences to deal with suspected cross-contamination and a sequencing artifact. In a later analysis, a clonal expansion index for each public chain was calculated from normalized within-repertoire ranks of inferred template counts. In a later analysis, generation probabilities were computed with a VDJ recombination model fitted to out-of-frame rearrangements, and the resulting probabilities were checked against IGoR. In a later analysis, TCR-TCR, TCR-HLA and TCR-CMV co-occurrence was scored with hypergeometric tests, and a repertoire-size bias correction was applied to TCR pairs. To estimate false discovery rates, a later analysis permuted the HLA or CMV assignments 20 times. In a later analysis, co-occurring TCRs were grouped using DBSCAN, and TCRdist sequence similarity was added for clustering within HLA-allele-positive subsets. Co-occurrence clustering excluded repertoires with fewer than 30,000 or more than 120,000 public chains, plus five with anomalous nucleotide sharing. TCRdb stores this immuneACCESS table with in-frame sequences only. Part of the clones is absent; in the studies checked, under half of the shortfall reflects unresolved V genes, and no reason is known for the rest. V, J and clone size are those of that table, while D and trimming were read from the DNA. Across this sample there are 100,000 to 150,000 clones, with 50% to 80% seen only once. The ten most abundant clones make up roughly 8.6% of the sample.

The paper's findings and limits, for the study overall: In a later analysis, most CMV-associated TCR beta chains were found to appear HLA-restricted, with HLA associations seemingly driven largely by CMV exposure. V-gene and J-gene trimming of TCR beta chains was associated with a missense DCLRE1C variant in a later genetic analysis, and the association was replicated in an independent cohort. The earlier analysis of some 540 of the donors excluded some 15 rarely observed V segments, including chromosome 9 orphons, because counts were too low. In an earlier analysis of over 550 of the donors, most TCR beta V segments were observed in productive rearrangements about 90% or about 30% of the time, broadly matching IMGT annotations. Because the 87-base-pair reads could not distinguish some IMGT-functional V segments, including TRBV6-2 and TRBV6-3, those segments were excluded. A later analysis associated 16,951 TCR beta sequences with specific HLA alleles at a false discovery rate of 0.05. A cluster of highly shared sequence variants was judged likely to represent a technical artifact of the sequencing pipeline. Strong co-occurrence of HLA alleles, especially DR and DQ, made assigning TCR associations to individual alleles difficult. Only TCR beta chains were sequenced in this cohort, and the absence of alpha or paired-chain data limited detectable features. Because HLA typing was unavailable for some donors at each locus, only the typed subset was used in association tests. A few of the identified cytomegalovirus-associated TCR beta chains were confirmed in vitro to be specific for cytomegalovirus antigens. Correlated functional status among segregating V segments might reflect linkage disequilibrium, but an unknown experimental factor could not be ruled out. Cytomegalovirus status was reported to be diagnosed by the classifier with high specificity and sensitivity in both the original and validation cohorts. A later analysis reported that several top co-occurrence clusters appeared linked to parvovirus B19, influenza, CMV and Epstein-Barr virus. Compared with equally common non-associated chains, HLA-associated TCR beta chains in a later analysis were more clonally expanded and had lower generation probabilities. For the cohort, immune exposure information was limited to CMV serostatus. The authors suggested that the approach could potentially be extended to other disease states and immunological phenotypes. Compared with the 666-donor mean, donors in an Asian-associated ancestry cluster had fewer N-insertions in productive TCRs, according to a later genetic analysis. A total of fewer than 200 TCR beta chains were listed by the study as associated with cytomegalovirus. Most TCR sequences were observed very rarely across donors, whereas some public TCRs were present in many individuals. Presence/absence analyses assumed roughly uniform sequencing depth across donors, an assumption that may not hold. A further reported finding was that TCR beta sequences accurately predicted the HLA-A and HLA-B alleles for most subjects in the first cohort. In a later analysis, TCR association rates were found to vary across HLA loci, with the most associated TCRs seen for DRB1 alleles and the fewest for HLA-C alleles.

This clonotype was sampled from a woman aged 40-49 years in good health and CMV-seropositive. In this chain, TRBV11-2 is recombined with TRBJ1-5, with TRBD1 identical over 10 junction bases. The sequencing input was PBMCs. The DNA reads TGTGCCAGCAGCCGGACAGGGGGTATGGCTCAGCCCCAGCATTTT. It encodes CASSRTGGMAQPQHF.